The rows below give T cell receptor beta chains drawn from one sample of a study of blood T cells in healthy people across ages. Each CDR3 protein is one row after TCRdb ran MiXCR on the 5' RACE reads. Of roughly 2 million distinct CDR3 sequences in the sample, around 48% were seen once. The sample consisted of blood. The receptors here all came from a middle-aged woman in good health. CDR3s include the opening cysteine and the closing phenylalanine or tryptophan. D genes are given only for firm matches. Some rows mark clone size as missing; the rest say once, few, many or name a class of expanded clone.

>-|TRBV2|-|TRBJ2-7
CASSVAAGAYHEQYF
TGTGCCAGCAGTGTAGCGGCGGGGGCATATCACGAGCAGTACTTC
>-|TRBV18|many|TRBJ2-7
CASSPGQEQYF
TGCGCCAGCAGCCCCGGACAGGAGCAGTACTTC
>TRBD1|TRBV5-1|-|TRBJ2-5
CASTSGGMETQYF
TGCGCCAGCACGTCAGGGGGTATGGAGACCCAGTACTTC
>-|TRBV14|-|TRBJ1-2
CASSQDTGWYGYTF
TGTGCCAGCAGCCAAGATACAGGGTGGTATGGCTACACCTTC
>-|TRBV20-1|-|TRBJ1-4
CSIRGANEKLFF
TGCAGTATTAGGGGGGCTAATGAAAAACTGTTTTTT
>-|TRBV29-1|few|TRBJ1-1
CSVEGRLNTEAFF
TGCAGCGTTGAGGGCCGGCTGAACACTGAAGCTTTCTTT
>-|TRBV6-6|-|TRBJ2-1
CASSQGHRSYNEQFF
TGTGCCAGCAGTCAGGGACATCGCTCCTACAATGAGCAGTTCTTC
>TRBD2|TRBV5-5|-|TRBJ2-6
CASSLTSGATGANVLTF
TGTGCCAGCAGCCTTACTAGCGGGGCGACTGGGGCCAACGTCCTGACTTTC
>-|TRBV29-1|few|TRBJ1-4
CSVGAYNEKLFF
TGCAGCGTTGGGGCTTATAATGAAAAACTGTTTTTT
>-|TRBV27|-|TRBJ2-5
CASSLARGPGQETQYF
TGTGCCAGCAGCCTTGCTAGAGGTCCCGGGCAAGAGACCCAGTACTTC
>-|TRBV7-6|-|TRBJ2-3
CASSLEGSGTSTQYF
TGTGCCAGCAGCTTAGAGGGGTCGGGCACATCGACGCAGTATTTT
>TRBD1|TRBV15|-|TRBJ2-1
CATSRAGQGPNEQFF
TGTGCCACCAGCAGAGCGGGACAGGGCCCCAATGAGCAGTTCTTC
>TRBD2|TRBV24-1|once|TRBJ2-5
CATSGVSGGQETQYF
TGTGCCACCAGTGGCGTTAGCGGGGGCCAAGAGACCCAGTACTTC
>-|TRBV7-9|-|TRBJ1-1
CASTRDIQNTEAFF
TGTGCCAGCACCCGGGACATTCAGAACACTGAAGCTTTCTTT
>TRBD1|TRBV7-2|-|TRBJ1-4
CASSSWTGSNEKLFF
TGTGCCAGCAGCTCATGGACAGGGAGTAATGAAAAACTGTTTTTT
>-|TRBV20-1|-|TRBJ2-7
CSVLRLYEQYF
TGCAGTGTTTTGAGGCTATACGAGCAGTACTTC
>-|TRBV6-6|-|TRBJ2-1
CASTDRGREPVEQFF
TGTGCCAGCACCGACCGGGGCCGAGAACCGGTTGAGCAGTTCTTC
>TRBD1|TRBV5-1|few|TRBJ1-2
CASRNTGAYGYTF
TGCGCCAGCAGAAATACAGGGGCTTATGGCTACACCTTC
>-|TRBV20-1|-|TRBJ2-5
CGAGLGGLETQYF
TGCGGTGCTGGCCTAGGAGGTCTGGAGACCCAGTACTTC
>-|TRBV21-1|few|TRBJ2-3
CASSNVPDTQYF
TGTGCCAGCAGCAACGTTCCGGATACGCAGTATTTT
>TRBD2|TRBV20-1|-|TRBJ2-7
CSAFQWGGIYEQYF
TGCAGTGCTTTCCAGTGGGGGGGTATCTACGAGCAGTACTTC
>-|TRBV2|few|TRBJ1-2
CASTGSANYGYTF
TGTGCCAGCACCGGGTCGGCTAACTATGGCTACACCTTC
>-|TRBV6-1|-|TRBJ1-5
CASSEALLYGTATYQPQHF
TGTGCCAGCAGTGAAGCGCTTCTGTACGGGACCGCGACTTATCAGCCCCAGCATTTT
>-|TRBV5-6|-|TRBJ2-1
CASSLRRGYSEQFF
TGTGCCAGCAGCTTGCGAAGGGGATATTCGGAGCAGTTCTTC
>-|TRBV27|few|TRBJ2-6
CASRARQTSGANVLTF
TGTGCCAGCAGGGCTAGACAGACCTCTGGGGCCAACGTCCTGACTTTC
>-|TRBV24-1|-|TRBJ2-5
CATSDVGDPGTQYF
TGTGCCACCAGTGATGTTGGGGACCCGGGGACCCAGTACTTC
>-|TRBV29-1|-|TRBJ1-2
CSVAGGSLYGYTF
TGCAGCGTTGCGGGCGGGAGTCTCTATGGCTACACCTTC
>-|TRBV29-1|-|TRBJ2-1
CSVGMDGNTYNEQFF
TGCAGCGTTGGAATGGACGGAAACACCTACAATGAGCAGTTCTTC
>-|TRBV12-3/TRBV12-4|few|TRBJ1-2
CASSLHGNNGYTF
TGTGCCAGCAGTTTACACGGTAACAATGGCTACACCTTC
>TRBD2|TRBV3-1|-|TRBJ2-5
CASSQRTRRSQETQYF
TGTGCCAGCAGTCAACGGACTAGGAGGTCCCAAGAGACCCAGTACTTC
>-|TRBV20-1|-|TRBJ2-5
CSARPPPSEWSQETQYF
TGCAGTGCTAGACCGCCTCCGTCGGAGTGGTCGCAAGAGACCCAGTACTTC
>TRBD2|TRBV5-1|-|TRBJ2-3
CASSLGGLTSDTQYF
TGCGCCAGCAGCTTGGGGGGACTAACCTCAGATACGCAGTATTTT
>TRBD2|TRBV9|-|TRBJ2-1
CASSVEGTRSGNEQFF
TGTGCCAGCAGCGTAGAAGGGACTAGATCGGGCAATGAGCAGTTCTTC
>-|TRBV15|-|TRBJ1-4
CATSREGQKGEKLFF
TGTGCCACCAGCAGGGAAGGACAGAAAGGCGAAAAACTGTTTTTT
>-|TRBV5-1|-|TRBJ1-1
CASSLASVDGTEAFF
TGCGCCAGCAGCTTGGCGTCCGTGGACGGCACTGAAGCTTTCTTT
>TRBD2|TRBV4-3|many|TRBJ2-7
CASSLGLAGDEQYF
TGTGCCAGCAGCTTGGGACTAGCGGGGGACGAGCAGTACTTC
>-|TRBV27|-|TRBJ1-2
CASSHNGREEMGYTF
TGTGCCAGCAGTCACAACGGTCGGGAAGAGATGGGCTACACCTTC
>-|TRBV29-1|-|TRBJ2-1
CSVEAGRISNEQFF
TGCAGCGTTGAAGCGGGACGGATATCCAATGAGCAGTTCTTC
>TRBD2|TRBV10-2|-|TRBJ2-3
CASRPFPYSGGGTFTDTQYF
TGCGCCAGCAGACCCTTCCCCTATAGCGGGGGGGGCACTTTCACAGATACGCAGTATTTT
>-|TRBV20-1|-|TRBJ1-4
CSASQAGRGEKLFF
TGCAGTGCTTCACAGGCGGGAAGGGGGGAAAAACTGTTTTTT
>-|TRBV6-5|-|TRBJ1-6
CASSSPPWPGGSPLHF
TGTGCCAGCAGTTCCCCACCTTGGCCCGGCGGTTCACCCCTCCACTTT
>-|TRBV5-1|-|TRBJ1-2
CASSFSPGVFYGYTF
TGCGCCAGCAGCTTCTCCCCGGGGGTTTTCTATGGCTACACCTTC
>TRBD1|TRBV24-1|few|TRBJ2-7
CATSETGTGSSYEQYF
TGTGCCACCAGTGAAACCGGGACAGGGAGCTCCTACGAGCAGTACTTC
>TRBD2|TRBV6-2/TRBV6-3|few|TRBJ2-1
CASSQPGLGGNEQFF
TGTGCCAGCAGCCAGCCGGGACTAGGTGGCAATGAGCAGTTCTTC
>-|TRBV12-5|-|TRBJ2-3
CASGASPGLPTDTQYF
TGTGCTAGTGGCGCCTCACCGGGACTGCCCACAGATACGCAGTATTTT
>TRBD1|TRBV12-3/TRBV12-4|many|TRBJ2-1
CASTGAGQGYYEQFF
TGTGCCAGCACCGGGGCGGGACAGGGCTACTATGAGCAGTTCTTC
>-|TRBV24-1|-|TRBJ1-5
CATSDRVRNQPQHF
TGTGCCACCAGTGATAGGGTTCGGAATCAGCCCCAGCATTTT
>-|TRBV4-3|-|TRBJ2-1
CASSQDFQGPYNEQFF
TGCGCCAGCAGCCAAGATTTCCAGGGGCCTTACAATGAGCAGTTCTTC
>TRBD1|TRBV7-9|-|TRBJ2-7
CASSPRPGTETYEQYF
TGTGCCAGCAGCCCGAGACCCGGGACAGAAACCTACGAGCAGTACTTC
>TRBD1|TRBV24-1|-|TRBJ2-3
CATSDPRGGADTQYF
TGTGCCACCAGTGATCCCAGAGGGGGCGCAGATACGCAGTATTTT
>TRBD1|TRBV20-1|-|TRBJ1-5
CSAVRDSTGQPQHF
TGCAGTGCTGTCCGGGACAGTACGGGACAGCCCCAGCATTTT
>-|TRBV11-2|-|TRBJ2-5
CASSTNRVSVETQYF
TGTGCCAGCAGCACCAACAGGGTTTCGGTAGAGACCCAGTACTTC
>-|TRBV28|-|TRBJ1-5
CASSFTDRPNQPQHF
TGTGCCAGCAGTTTTACGGACAGACCAAATCAGCCCCAGCATTTT
>TRBD1|TRBV29-1|-|TRBJ1-2
CSAMTGAGLDYGYTF
TGCAGCGCCATGACAGGGGCGGGTTTAGACTATGGCTACACCTTC
>-|TRBV6-2/TRBV6-3|-|TRBJ2-7
CASSATVPYEQYF
TGTGCCAGCAGTGCGACAGTTCCCTACGAGCAGTACTTC
>TRBD1|TRBV7-8|-|TRBJ1-2
CASSLARDRDLHGYTF
TGTGCCAGCAGCTTAGCGAGGGACAGGGACCTCCATGGCTACACCTTC
>-|TRBV2|-|TRBJ1-6
CASSETQVNSPLHF
TGTGCCAGCAGTGAAACGCAAGTTAATTCACCCCTCCACTTT
>-|TRBV5-1|few|TRBJ2-5
CASSLETAGQYF
TGCGCCAGCAGCTTGGAGACAGCCGGGCAGTACTTC
>TRBD1|TRBV6-1|-|TRBJ1-5
CASSALRDRGSNQPQHF
TGTGCCAGCAGTGCTCTACGGGACAGGGGATCCAATCAGCCCCAGCATTTT
>-|TRBV15|-|TRBJ2-7
CATAESGVPYEQYF
TGTGCCACCGCCGAGTCAGGGGTCCCCTACGAGCAGTACTTC